Listed here is a single TCR beta chain. This CDR3 spans 15 amino acids. The V and J ends lost 8 bases and 3 bases, in that order; junction bases with no gene match: 9. This record comes from a study of blood T cells in healthy people across ages. The authors ran a second PCR of roughly 6 to 12 cycles using a sample-barcoded 5' primer and a J-beta primer mix. One entry per CDR3 protein, called by TCRdb with MiXCR from the 5' RACE reads. The repertoire holds around 850,000 distinct CDR3 sequences, with 35% to 40% as singletons. Healthy Russian Caucasian donors spanned ages about 6 to 100 years. Per-sample PBMC isolation yielded at least 6.5 million cells.

The source material was blood. The chain is built from TRBV12-3 or TRBV12-4 and TRBJ2-3; 9 positions match TRBD2. The clonotype originates from a man aged 18 to 29 in good health. The CDR3 DNA follows: TGTGCCAGCGTAGGGTCGCTAGCGGGGACAGATACGCAGTATTTT. Its translation: CASVGSLAGTDTQYF.